The T cell receptor (beta chain) under discussion was sequenced for a study of CD8+ T cells in alopecia areata. Study observations and caveats: It was lesional scalp, especially alopecia totalis/universalis, that showed higher clonality than normal scalp. Numerous expanded lesional clones remained in scalp and blood during tofacitinib. Among the 100 top clones, expanded CD8+ clones, like scalp clonality, were significantly decreased by tofacitinib.

Germline CDR1 reads LGHNA; CDR2 reads YSLEER. After removal of 2 bases from V and 4 bases from J, the junction contained 3 bases not matched to a gene. This CDR3 has 14 residues. Extraction and reverse transcription of RNA yielded cDNA as the sequencing template. Profiled with immunoSEQ multiplex PCR; TCRdb holds only in-frame clones, not every one. The sample lists hundreds of thousands of clones, 45% to 70% occurring once. This clone was found a few times. What it binds is unknown. The sample's treatment: oral pan-JAK inhibitor, 5-10 mg twice daily. It was from alopecia areata patients that lesional scalp punch biopsies and peripheral blood were collected.

The sequence was collected from a human donor with alopecia areata. The V call is TRBV4-3, the J call TRBJ2-3, with 7 bases fitting TRBD2. The material was CD4+ T cells sorted from blood, obtained between weeks 51 and 54, from a patient treated with tofacitinib. CDR3 sequence: CASSQRLAADTQYF. The DNA of the CDR3 is TGCGCCAGCAGCCAACGACTAGCTGCAGATACGCAGTATTTT.